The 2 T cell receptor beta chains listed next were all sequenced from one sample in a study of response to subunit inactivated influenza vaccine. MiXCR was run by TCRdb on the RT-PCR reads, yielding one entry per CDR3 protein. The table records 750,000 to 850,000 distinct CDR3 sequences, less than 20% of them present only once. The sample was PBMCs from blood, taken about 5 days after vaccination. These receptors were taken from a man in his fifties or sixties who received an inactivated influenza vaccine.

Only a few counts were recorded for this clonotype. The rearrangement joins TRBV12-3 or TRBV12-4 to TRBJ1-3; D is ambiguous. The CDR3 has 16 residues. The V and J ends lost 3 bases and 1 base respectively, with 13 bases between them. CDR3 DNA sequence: TGTGCCAGCAGTTTTTTGGGCGGGAATTCTGGAAACACCATATATTTT. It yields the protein CASSFLGGNSGNTIYF.

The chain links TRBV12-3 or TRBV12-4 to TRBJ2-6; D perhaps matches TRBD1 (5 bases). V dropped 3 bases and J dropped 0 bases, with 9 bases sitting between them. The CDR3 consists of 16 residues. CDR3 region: CASSFPQGSGANVLTF. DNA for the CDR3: TGTGCCAGCAGTTTTCCGCAGGGCTCTGGGGCCAACGTCCTGACTTTC.